The source of this TCR beta chain is a study of CD8 T cells in ankylosing spondylitis. Remarks on this clonotype: Its antigen is not identified.

Study-level points and caveats: Typical of ankylosing spondylitis blood, it appeared, was a TCR beta motif of eight highly homologous variants. Significantly higher representation of disease-linked clones was reported for matched ankylosing spondylitis synovial fluid. Certain motif variants had earlier appeared in reactive arthritis synovial fluid and blood.

The CDR3 length is 15 residues. Germline CDR1 reads SGHRS; CDR2 reads YFSETQ. V lost 0 bases and J 5 bases, leaving 12 bases between the germline ends. TCRdb re-called the 5' RACE reads with MiXCR, one entry per CDR3 protein. Of 150,000 to 200,000 distinct CDR3 sequences in the sample, over 10% were seen once. The sequenced material came from blood, either unsorted or a sorted T cell fraction (not recorded which). This TCR derives from a female donor with ankylosing spondylitis or in good health (not recorded which). The chain joins TRBV5-1 to TRBJ2-1; weak D call: TRBD2 (6 bases). This CDR3 reads CASSLARDFHNEQFF. CDR3 sequence (DNA): TGCGCCAGCAGCTTGGCTCGGGACTTCCACAATGAGCAGTTCTTC.